These T cell receptor beta chains were read from a single sample in a study of naive and memory T cell subsets. TCRdb reanalysed the UMI-ligation and nested PCR reads using MiXCR and keeps one entry per CDR3 protein. Among around 130,000 distinct CDR3 sequences listed, 36% were seen once. Sequences were obtained from central memory CD4+ T cells from blood. These TCRs come from a human donor in good health. Each CDR3 is given with its conserved first and last residue. A D gene is named only where the DNA matches it firmly. A clone size is listed for some rows: how often the clone was seen (once, few, many), or a class if it is expanded.

>TRBJ1-6|-|TRBV28|-
CASSSPARANSPLHF
TGTGCCAGCAGTTCCCCGGCAAGAGCAAATTCACCCCTCCACTTT
>TRBJ1-5|TRBD1|TRBV20-1|few
CSAMGQNSNQPQHF
TGCAGTGCTATGGGACAGAACAGCAATCAGCCCCAGCATTTT
>TRBJ2-2|-|TRBV6-1|-
CASSAGPITGELFF
TGTGCCAGCAGTGCAGGACCGATCACCGGGGAGCTGTTTTTT
>TRBJ1-3|-|TRBV28|few
CASSSAGTSTGNTIYF
TGTGCCAGCAGTTCCGCCGGGACATCGACTGGAAACACCATATATTTT
>TRBJ2-3|-|TRBV28|-
CASRNLGGTDTQYF
TGTGCCAGCAGGAACCTAGGGGGCACAGATACGCAGTATTTT
>TRBJ2-3|-|TRBV30|-
CAWSVTRYDTQYF
TGTGCCTGGAGTGTAACGCGGTACGATACGCAGTATTTT
>TRBJ2-1|TRBD2|TRBV19|-
CASSMFLGTIYNEQFF
TGTGCCAGTAGTATGTTTTTAGGGACTATCTACAATGAGCAGTTCTTC
>TRBJ1-4|-|TRBV7-8|-
CASSPRRGATNEKLFF
TGTGCCAGCAGCCCCCGAAGGGGAGCAACTAATGAAAAACTGTTTTTT
>TRBJ2-7|TRBD1|TRBV6-2/TRBV6-3|-
CASRKTGVARKHYEQYF
TGTGCCAGCAGGAAGACAGGGGTAGCGAGGAAGCATTACGAGCAGTACTTC
>TRBJ2-1|TRBD2|TRBV20-1|-
CGASGRASSYNEQFF
TGCGGGGCTAGCGGGAGGGCCTCCTCCTACAATGAGCAGTTCTTC
>TRBJ2-7|-|TRBV5-6|few
CASSLVASSYEQYF
TGTGCCAGCAGCTTGGTCGCCAGCTCCTACGAGCAGTACTTC
>TRBJ2-3|-|TRBV28|-
CASTSWQGGTDTQYF
TGTGCCAGCACCTCATGGCAGGGCGGCACAGATACGCAGTATTTT
>TRBJ1-5|TRBD1|TRBV27|few
CASSLQGGRNQPQHF
TGTGCCAGCAGTCTCCAGGGGGGTCGGAATCAGCCCCAGCATTTT
>TRBJ2-3|-|TRBV28|-
CASSFDPGDTQYF
TGTGCCAGCAGTTTTGATCCCGGAGATACGCAGTATTTT
>TRBJ2-1|TRBD1|TRBV7-9|few
CASSRQGSYNNEQFF
TGTGCCAGCAGCCGACAGGGTTCCTACAACAATGAGCAGTTCTTC
>TRBJ2-4|TRBD1|TRBV6-2/TRBV6-3|-
CASSIGTGYKNIQYF
TGTGCCAGCAGTATAGGGACAGGGTACAAAAACATTCAGTACTTC
>TRBJ1-5|-|TRBV2|-
CASSEDVGLSNQPQHF
TGTGCCAGCAGTGAAGATGTGGGGCTGAGCAATCAGCCCCAGCATTTT
>TRBJ2-1|TRBD2|TRBV20-1|-
CSASSSGSREQFF
TGCAGTGCTAGTTCCAGCGGGAGTCGCGAGCAGTTCTTC
>TRBJ2-4|-|TRBV10-3|-
CAISERLNIQYF
TGTGCCATCAGTGAGCGGTTAAACATTCAGTACTTC